This T cell receptor beta chain was recovered during a study of neurological immune-mediated disorders (dated by TCRdb to between 2018 and 2020). Some background on the complete study: Among the roughly 34 multiple sclerosis patients, relapsing-remitting MS was present in approximately 31 and secondary progressive MS was present in 3. The study compared peripheral blood TCR-beta repertoires of HTLV-I-associated myelopathy (HAM/TSP) patients, multiple sclerosis patients and healthy controls using UMI-based sequencing. The 90 to 110 TCR-beta libraries included longitudinal samples, technical triplicates and paired sorted CD4+ and CD8+ T-cell subsets alongside PBMC samples. The cohort was made up of about 66 subjects, consisting of roughly 15 HAM/TSP patients, some 34 multiple sclerosis patients and around 20 healthy controls. Study-wide findings and limitations: TCR clonal expansion was highest in HAM/TSP patients and lowest in MS patients, with MS patients falling below even healthy controls. Repertoires from 18 of 34 MS patients were grouped by phylogenetic analysis into a cluster of related CDR3 sequences, suggesting a possible repertoire-level signature. No association of the MS cluster with clinical or MRI features was observed, and the need for larger cohorts was stated by the authors. Expanded clones from different subjects shared no identical CDR3 amino acid sequences, which suggests that TCR-beta repertoires were private in all groups.

cDNA was synthesized by template-switch 5'RACE using a primer carrying a 10-nucleotide random unique molecular identifier by which each TCR transcript was tagged. Every sequencing run covered 15-18 subjects and yielded more than 160 million TCR-beta sequences. Total RNA was extracted with the RNeasy kit. TCR-beta VDJ regions were amplified with primers for the TCR constant region and the 5'RACE anchor, using the KAPA Real-time Library Amplification kit. A first PCR added sample indexes and Illumina adaptors, after which a second PCR increased the library yield. After Ampure bead purification, the roughly 650 bp TCR product was size-selected on a 2% E-gel SizeSelection system. Library quality was checked on a Bioanalyzer, concentration was measured with Qubit, and libraries were quantified with the Kapa Library Quantification kit before pooling. Libraries were sequenced paired-end 2 x 150 bp on an Illumina HiSeq 2500. To increase sequence diversity, about 25-31% phiX was spiked into each library pool. The authors' pipeline ran thus. Quality-filtered reads were processed with the UMI-based MiGEC pipeline, and over 85% of raw TCR sequences were removed by the MiGEC pipeline during error correction. VDJ genes were aligned to IMGT germline references, and clonotypes were defined by unique CDR3 amino acid sequence plus V-J genes. Clonal expansion, Shannon diversity and CDR3 relatedness were evaluated with VDJtools (CalcPairwiseDistances, ClusterSamples), while phylogenetic trees were built in CLCbio workbench. Using coefficient-of-variation modelling across technical triplicates, the study counted a clone as expanded if it had at least 8 unique UMIs. TCRdb ran its own pipeline on the public reads, namely fastp trimming at Q25 and MiXCR clone calling, and kept in-frame beta chains. Under each unique CDR3 protein, matching rows form one entry showing the most common genes and DNA. The V and J calls shown here were made by TCRdb, not taken from the authors' results. The sample yields roughly 76,000 distinct CDR3 sequences; 3.2% were counted once. About 5.5% of the sample goes to the ten largest clones.

For unsorted PBMC libraries, 2 million PBMCs were used after storage in RNAlater at -80 degrees C until RNA extraction. The multiple sclerosis patients were enrolled in a US clinical protocol that used magnetic resonance imaging to evaluate disease progression. Peripheral blood was subjected to Ficoll-Hypaque density gradient centrifugation to isolate PBMCs, which were then cryopreserved in liquid nitrogen. This clonotype has a count of ten or more. Its antigen has not been determined. The input lacks base qualities; no much larger clone sits a single base away. Sequencing was done on a sample of PBMCs. This TCR derives from a woman aged 45-65 years with multiple sclerosis.

The CDR3 here reads CASNRVTNEKLFF. The nucleotide sequence is given as TGTGCCAGCAACCGGGTAACTAATGAAAAACTGTTTTTT. The chain is made from TRBV12-3 or TRBV12-4 and TRBJ1-4; the D gene identity is not certain. V loses 7 bases, J loses 1 base, and the germline ends lie 7 bases apart. Spanning cysteine to phenylalanine, the CDR3 consists of 13 amino acids. Only the CDR3 DNA stays, 39 bases, in frame from base 1.